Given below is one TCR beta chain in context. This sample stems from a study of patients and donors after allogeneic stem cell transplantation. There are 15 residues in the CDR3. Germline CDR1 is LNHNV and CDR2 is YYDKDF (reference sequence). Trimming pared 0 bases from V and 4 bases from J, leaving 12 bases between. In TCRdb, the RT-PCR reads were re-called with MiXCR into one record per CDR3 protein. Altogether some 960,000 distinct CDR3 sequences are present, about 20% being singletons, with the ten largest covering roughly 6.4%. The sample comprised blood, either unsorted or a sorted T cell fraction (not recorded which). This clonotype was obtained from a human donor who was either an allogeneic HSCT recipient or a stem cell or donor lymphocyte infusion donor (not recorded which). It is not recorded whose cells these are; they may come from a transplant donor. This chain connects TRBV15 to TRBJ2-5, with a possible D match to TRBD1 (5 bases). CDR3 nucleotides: TGTGCCACCAGCAGAGAGCAGGGCGTAGGAGAGACCCAGTACTTC. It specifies CATSREQGVGETQYF.